This T cell receptor (beta chain) emerged from a study of T cell responses to AZD1222 COVID-19 vaccine (dated by TCRdb to the early 2020s). Some background on the complete study: Because spike-specific TCR depth and breadth did not differ between the two schedules, AZD1222 recipients who got a second dose at roughly 4 weeks were pooled with those who got a second dose at roughly 12 weeks. A total of about 240 trial participants underwent TCR sequencing, of whom around 200 received two doses of AZD1222 and 26 received two doses of the MenACWY control vaccine. Trial participants were enrolled into age subgroups of 18-55, 56-69 and 70-plus years, which contained about 150, 28 and 57 TCR-sequenced participants, respectively.

Overall study results and their limits: Reportedly, almost half of the unique spike-specific TCRs recognized epitopes lying outside the regions that are mutated in the B.1.351 and B.1.1.7 variants. Spike-specific TCR breadth and depth rose significantly after two AZD1222 doses compared with day 0 and with MenACWY recipients. The 56-69-year group was small, and its depth increase did not reach significance, likely because of low power. Conclusions about previously exposed vaccinees are limited because only a handful of AZD1222 recipients were SARS-CoV-2 seropositive at baseline. Because no day 14 peak-response samples were available, the repertoires could be characterized only after the peak T cell response. The whole spike protein was spanned by vaccine-associated CD4 TCRs, and dominant responses were seen in regions 160-218 and 743-854. Most participants were white British and females outnumbered males, and the authors suggested that clonal diversity may have been underestimated.

The CDR3 regions of human TCRbeta chains were analyzed by immunosequencing. In the source study's methods: Repertoire TCRs were checked for matches against a reference library of SARS-CoV-2-specific TCRs that had been generated using the MIRA antigen-specificity platform. Breadth was defined as the fraction of unique TCRs that were SARS-CoV-2-associated, and depth was defined as the fraction of total T cells that were SARS-CoV-2-associated. Each spike-specific TCR was assigned to its reactive spike region and to a CD4 or CD8 class using the MIRA data. Log10-transformed breadth and depth values were compared by one-way ANOVA with Sidak's multiple comparisons tests. In TCRdb, the immuneACCESS table is reduced to in-frame sequences with V and J assigned. These tables do not hold every clone; where another copy was compared, an unresolved V gene accounts for under half, and the others remain unexplained. From that table come the V and J calls and clone size; the DNA was used to work out D and trimming. For this sample there are under 150,000 clones; about 88% appear just once. Together, the top ten hold approximately 2.4% of the sample.

What this sample's time point label stands for: baseline before first vaccination. The vaccinee samples were drawn from two UK trials, COV001 and COV002, one of which was a single-blind randomized controlled phase 2/3 trial testing AZD1222 (ChAdOx1 nCoV-19) in healthy adults. Trial participant PBMC samples were collected at day 0 and day 28 after the second dose for TCRbeta chain sequencing. Concerning this clone itself: The antigen it recognizes is unknown. No base-level quality is on record; no much larger clone is a single base apart.

Based on the germline V gene, the CDR1 and CDR2 sequences are SGHAT and FQNNGV. From its cysteine to its phenylalanine, the CDR3 spans 16 amino acids. CDR3 DNA only is kept here, 48 bases in frame from base 1. V and J lose 4 bases and 3 bases, and a span of 17 bases separates them. This sequence originates from an adult in good health. The source was peripheral blood, collected on day 0 of AZD1222 vaccination. The receptor chain draws on TRBV11-2 and TRBJ2-3; the D gene is perhaps TRBD1 or TRBD2, as each covers 5 bases. The CDR3 region has the sequence CASSSGSGTRTDTQYF. In nucleotides, the sequence is TGTGCCAGCAGCTCCGGTTCGGGGACCCGGACAGATACGCAGTATTTT.